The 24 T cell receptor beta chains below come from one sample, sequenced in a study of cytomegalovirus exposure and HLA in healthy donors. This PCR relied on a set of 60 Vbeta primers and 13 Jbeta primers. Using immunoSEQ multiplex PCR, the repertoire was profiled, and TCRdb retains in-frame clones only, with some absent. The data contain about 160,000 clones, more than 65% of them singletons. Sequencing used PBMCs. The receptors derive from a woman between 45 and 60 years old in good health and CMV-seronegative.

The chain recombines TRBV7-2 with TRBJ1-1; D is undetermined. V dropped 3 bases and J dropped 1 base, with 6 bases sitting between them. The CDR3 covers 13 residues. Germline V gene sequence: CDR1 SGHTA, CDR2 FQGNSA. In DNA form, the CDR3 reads TGTGCCAGCAGCTTGGCCCCGAACACTGAAGCTTTCTTT. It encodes CASSLAPNTEAFF. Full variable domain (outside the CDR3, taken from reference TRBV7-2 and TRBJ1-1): GAGVSQSPSNKVTEKGKDVELRCDPISGHTALYWYRQSLGQGLEFLIYFQGNSAPDKSGLPSDRFSAERTGGSVSTLTIQRTQQEDSAVYLCASSLAPNTEAFFGQGTRLTVV.

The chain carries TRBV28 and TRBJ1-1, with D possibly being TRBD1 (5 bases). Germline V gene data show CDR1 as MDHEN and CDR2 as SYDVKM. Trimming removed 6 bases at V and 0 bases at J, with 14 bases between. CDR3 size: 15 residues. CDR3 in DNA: TGTGCCAGCAGGCAGGGCGTTTTCATGAACACTGAAGCTTTCTTT. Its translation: CASRQGVFMNTEAFF.

CDR3 region: CASSGLAGAPSYEQYF. CDR3 bases: TGTGCCAGTAGTGGACTAGCGGGGGCCCCCTCCTACGAGCAGTACTTC. The chain employs TRBV19 and TRBJ2-7; 13 bases agree with TRBD2. Trimming cost V 5 bases and J 0 bases; bases outside gene matches: 4. The CDR3 runs 16 residues. The germline CDR1 and CDR2 sequences are LNHDA and SQIVND (reference sequence).

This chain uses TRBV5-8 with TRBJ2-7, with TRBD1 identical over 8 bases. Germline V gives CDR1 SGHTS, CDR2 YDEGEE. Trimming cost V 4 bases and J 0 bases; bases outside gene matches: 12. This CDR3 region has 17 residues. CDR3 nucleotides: TGTGCCAGCAGCCAAAAAATACCGGGACAGGACTCCTACGAGCAGTACTTC. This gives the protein CASSQKIPGQDSYEQYF.

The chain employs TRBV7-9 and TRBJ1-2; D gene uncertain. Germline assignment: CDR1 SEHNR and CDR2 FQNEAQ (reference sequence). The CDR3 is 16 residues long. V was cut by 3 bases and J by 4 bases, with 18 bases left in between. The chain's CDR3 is CASSFGWGGFRYGYTF. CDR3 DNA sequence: TGTGCCAGCAGCTTCGGGTGGGGAGGGTTCCGCTATGGCTACACCTTC.

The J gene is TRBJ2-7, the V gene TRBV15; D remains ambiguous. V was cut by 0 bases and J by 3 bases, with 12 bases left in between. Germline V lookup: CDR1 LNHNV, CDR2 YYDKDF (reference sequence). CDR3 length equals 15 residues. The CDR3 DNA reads TGTGCCACCAGCAGAGACCTGTCGGTAAGCTACGAGCAGTACTTC. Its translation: CATSRDLSVSYEQYF.

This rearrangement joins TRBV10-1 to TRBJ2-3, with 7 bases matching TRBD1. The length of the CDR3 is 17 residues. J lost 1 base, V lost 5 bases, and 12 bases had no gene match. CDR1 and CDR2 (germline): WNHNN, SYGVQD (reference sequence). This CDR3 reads CASSKNRGAYGTDTQYF. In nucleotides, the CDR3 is TGCGCCAGCAGTAAGAACAGGGGAGCCTATGGCACAGATACGCAGTATTTT.

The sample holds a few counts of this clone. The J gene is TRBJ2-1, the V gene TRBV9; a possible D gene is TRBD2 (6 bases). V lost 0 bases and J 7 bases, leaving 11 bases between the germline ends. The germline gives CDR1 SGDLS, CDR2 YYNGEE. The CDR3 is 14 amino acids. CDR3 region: CASSVEDYLNEQFF. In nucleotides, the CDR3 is TGTGCCAGCAGCGTAGAGGACTACTTAAATGAGCAGTTCTTC.

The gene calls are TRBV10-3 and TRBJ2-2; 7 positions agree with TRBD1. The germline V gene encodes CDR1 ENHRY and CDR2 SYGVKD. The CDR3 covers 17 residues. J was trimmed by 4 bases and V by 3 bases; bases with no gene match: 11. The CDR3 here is CAISDAERGPGTGELFF. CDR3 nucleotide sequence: TGTGCCATCAGTGATGCCGAGAGGGGGCCGGGCACCGGGGAGCTGTTTTTT.

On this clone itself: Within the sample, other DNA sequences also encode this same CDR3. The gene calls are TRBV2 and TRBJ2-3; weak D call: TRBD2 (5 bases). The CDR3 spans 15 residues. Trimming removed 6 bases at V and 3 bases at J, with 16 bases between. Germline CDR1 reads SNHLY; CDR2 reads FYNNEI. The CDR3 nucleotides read TGTGCCAGCAGGGCTCAGAGCGAGCGGACAGATACGCAGTATTTT. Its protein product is CASRAQSERTDTQYF.

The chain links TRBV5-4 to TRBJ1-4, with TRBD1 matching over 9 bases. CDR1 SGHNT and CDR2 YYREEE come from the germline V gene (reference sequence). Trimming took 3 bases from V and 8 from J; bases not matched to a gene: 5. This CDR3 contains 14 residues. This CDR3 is CASSSRDRDEKLFF. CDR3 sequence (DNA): TGTGCCAGCAGCTCCCGGGACAGGGACGAAAAACTGTTTTTT. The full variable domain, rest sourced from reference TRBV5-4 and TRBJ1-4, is ETGVTQSPTHLIKTRGQQVTLRCSSQSGHNTVSWYQQALGQGPQFIFQYYREEENGRGNFPPRFSGLQFPNYSSELNVNALELDDSALYLCASSSRDRDEKLFFGSGTQLSVL.

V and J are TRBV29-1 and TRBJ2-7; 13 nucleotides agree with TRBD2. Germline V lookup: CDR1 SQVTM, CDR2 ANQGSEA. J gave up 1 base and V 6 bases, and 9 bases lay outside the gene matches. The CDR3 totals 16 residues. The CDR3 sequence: CSVAGTSGDLSYEQYF. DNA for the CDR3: TGCAGCGTCGCCGGGACTAGCGGGGACCTTTCCTACGAGCAGTACTTC.

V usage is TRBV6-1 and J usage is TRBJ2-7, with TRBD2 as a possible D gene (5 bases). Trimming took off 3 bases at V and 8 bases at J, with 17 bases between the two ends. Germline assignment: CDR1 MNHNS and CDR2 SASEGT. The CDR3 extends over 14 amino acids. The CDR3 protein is CASSESFERNQQYF. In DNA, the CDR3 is TGTGCCAGCAGTGAGTCTTTCGAGCGGAACCAGCAGTACTTC.

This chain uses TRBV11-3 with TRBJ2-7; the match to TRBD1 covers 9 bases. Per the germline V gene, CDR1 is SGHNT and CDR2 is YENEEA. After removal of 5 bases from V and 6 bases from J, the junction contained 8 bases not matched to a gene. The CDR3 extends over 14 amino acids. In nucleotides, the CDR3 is TGTGCCAGCAGCGAAGGGACAGGGCTGTCCGAGCAGTACTTC. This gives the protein CASSEGTGLSEQYF.

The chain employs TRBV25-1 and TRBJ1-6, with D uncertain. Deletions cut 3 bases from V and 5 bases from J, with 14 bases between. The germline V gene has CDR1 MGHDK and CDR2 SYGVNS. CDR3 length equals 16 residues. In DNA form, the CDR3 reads TGTGCCAGCAGTGACCCGTTTCGAGGAGATAATTCACCCCTCCACTTT. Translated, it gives CASSDPFRGDNSPLHF.

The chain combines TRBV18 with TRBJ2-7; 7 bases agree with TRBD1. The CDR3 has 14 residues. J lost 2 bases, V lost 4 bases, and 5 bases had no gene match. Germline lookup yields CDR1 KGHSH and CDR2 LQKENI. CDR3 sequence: CASSLGGQAYEQYF. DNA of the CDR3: TGTGCCAGCTCACTAGGCGGACAGGCCTACGAGCAGTACTTC.

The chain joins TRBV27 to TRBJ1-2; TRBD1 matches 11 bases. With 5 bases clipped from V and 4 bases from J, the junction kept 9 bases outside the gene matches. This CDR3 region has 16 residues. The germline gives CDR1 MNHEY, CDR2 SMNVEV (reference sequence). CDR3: CASSPGQGAQSYGYTF. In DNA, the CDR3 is TGTGCCAGCAGTCCCGGACAGGGGGCGCAGAGCTATGGCTACACCTTC.

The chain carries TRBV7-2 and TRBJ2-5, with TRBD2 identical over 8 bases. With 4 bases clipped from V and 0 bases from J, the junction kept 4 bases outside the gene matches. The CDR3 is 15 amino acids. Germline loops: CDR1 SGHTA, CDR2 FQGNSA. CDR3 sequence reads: CASSWGLGYQETQYF. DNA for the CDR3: TGTGCCAGCAGCTGGGGACTAGGGTACCAAGAGACCCAGTACTTC.

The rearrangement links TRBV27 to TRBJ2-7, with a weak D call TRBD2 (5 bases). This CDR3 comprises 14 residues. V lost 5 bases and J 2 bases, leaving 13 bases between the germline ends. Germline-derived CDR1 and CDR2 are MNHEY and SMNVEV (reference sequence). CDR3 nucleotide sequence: TGTGCCAGCAGTCCCCGGGATGGAACCTACGAGCAGTACTTC. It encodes CASSPRDGTYEQYF.

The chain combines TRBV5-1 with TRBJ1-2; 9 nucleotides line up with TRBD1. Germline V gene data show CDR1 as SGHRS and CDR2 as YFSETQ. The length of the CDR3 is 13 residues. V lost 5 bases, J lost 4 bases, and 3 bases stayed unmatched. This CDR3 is CASRETGGYGYTF. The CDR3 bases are TGCGCCAGCAGAGAGACAGGGGGCTATGGCTACACCTTC.

The DNA of the CDR3 is TGTGCCAGCAGTTACTCCGGCGGGAGGCCCTACGAGCAGTACTTC. Its protein is CASSYSGGRPYEQYF. The rearrangement uses TRBV6-5 and TRBJ2-7; 8 bases fit TRBD2. V trimming: 0 bases; J trimming: 2 bases; junction bases outside the gene matches: 3. Germline values: CDR1 MNHEY, CDR2 SVGAGI. The CDR3 runs to 15 residues.

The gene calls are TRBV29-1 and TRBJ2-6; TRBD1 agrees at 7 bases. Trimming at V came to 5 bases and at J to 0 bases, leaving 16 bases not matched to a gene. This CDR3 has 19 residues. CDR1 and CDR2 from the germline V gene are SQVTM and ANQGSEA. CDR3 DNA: TGCAGCGTTTCCAGCCATCCGACAGGGTCGAACTCTGGGGCCAACGTCCTGACTTTC. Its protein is CSVSSHPTGSNSGANVLTF. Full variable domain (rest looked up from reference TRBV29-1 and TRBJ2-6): SAVISQKPSRDICQRGTSLTIQCQVDSQVTMMFWYRQQPGQSLTLIATANQGSEATYESGFVIDKFPISRPNLTFSTLTVSNMSPEDSSIYLCSVSSHPTGSNSGANVLTFGAGSRLTVL.

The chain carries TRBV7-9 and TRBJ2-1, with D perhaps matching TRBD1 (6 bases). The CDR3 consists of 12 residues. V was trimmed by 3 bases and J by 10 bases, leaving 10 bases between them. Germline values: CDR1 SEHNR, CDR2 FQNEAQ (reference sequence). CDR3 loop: CASSFSRGEQFF. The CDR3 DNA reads TGTGCCAGCAGCTTTTCCAGGGGAGAGCAGTTCTTC.

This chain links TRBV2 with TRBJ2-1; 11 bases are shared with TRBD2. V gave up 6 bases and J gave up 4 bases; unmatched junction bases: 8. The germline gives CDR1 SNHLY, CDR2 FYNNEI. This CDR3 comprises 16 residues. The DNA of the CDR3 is TGTGCCAGCAGGAGGCTAGGGACTAGCGGATACAATGAGCAGTTCTTC. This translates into CASRRLGTSGYNEQFF.